This TCR beta chain was observed in a study of cytomegalovirus exposure and HLA in healthy donors. Study results and caveats: Later on, a genetic analysis was performed. It linked a missense variant in DCLRE1C with V- and J-gene trimming of TCR beta.

PCR employed 60 Vbeta and 13 Jbeta primers. Sequencing was performed with immunoSEQ multiplex PCR; in TCRdb, only in-frame clones are kept and a portion is missing. The sample carries some 150,000 clones, more than 9.5% recorded once. This clone has a count of ten or more. Its antigen is unidentified. Looked up from germline, CDR1 is MNHNS and CDR2 is SASEGT. CDR3 length: 15 residues. Trimming stripped 2 bases from V and 1 base from J, with 9 bases between. The receptor's source is a man aged 50 or older in good health and CMV-seronegative. The chain uses TRBV6-1 and TRBJ1-5; unclear D gene. The material sequenced was PBMCs. The CDR3 region has the DNA TGTGCCAGCAGTGAATTCGGCGGGAGCAATCAGCCCCAGCATTTT. Protein product: CASSEFGGSNQPQHF.